This TCR beta chain appears in the sequencing data of a study of Graves' ophthalmopathy and Graves' hyperthyroidism. Ten or more counts support this clonotype. Its antigen is undetermined. Hyperthyroidism patients were newly diagnosed, ill under 2 months, and aged 18 to 65 years. Symptoms, serum thyroxine and TRAb, thyroid ultrasound, and orbital computed tomography formed the diagnostic basis. Researchers took RNA transcripts and amplified TCR beta CDR3 regions from them. The first round was an RT-PCR with HTBI primers, and the second round was a multiplex PCR. MiXCR, run by TCRdb on the multiplex PCR reads, gives a single entry per CDR3 protein. The table records hundreds of thousands of distinct CDR3 sequences, 20% to 25% of them present only once. Per the germline V gene, CDR1 is MNHEY and CDR2 is SVGEGT. Trimming shortened V by 8 bases and J by 6 bases, and 16 bases separated the two germline ends. The CDR3 has 13 amino acids.

Study-wide points: Most thyroid-expanded clonotypes exceeding 0.001 frequency were also found in blood.

The sequence came from a woman aged 18-29 years with stable Graves' hyperthyroidism. Some clones in this sample may be carry-over from other donors' samples. The chain links TRBV6-2 or TRBV6-3 to TRBJ1-2, with a tentative D call TRBD1 (6 bases). Material: peripheral blood. Here the CDR3 reads CASRKSGEDGYTF. DNA of the CDR3: TGTGCCAGCCGCAAGTCAGGGGAGGATGGCTACACCTTC.